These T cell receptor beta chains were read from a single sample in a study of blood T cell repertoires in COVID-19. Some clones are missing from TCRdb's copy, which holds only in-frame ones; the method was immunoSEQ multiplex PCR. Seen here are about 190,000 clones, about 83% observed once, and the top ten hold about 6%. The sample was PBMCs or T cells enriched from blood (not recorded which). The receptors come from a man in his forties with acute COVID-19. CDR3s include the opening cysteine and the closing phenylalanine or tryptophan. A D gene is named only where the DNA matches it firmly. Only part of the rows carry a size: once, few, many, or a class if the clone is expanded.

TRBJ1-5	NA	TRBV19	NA	TGTGCCAGTAGTTATAAGAGTGCCAATCAGCCCCAGCATTTT	CASSYKSANQPQHF
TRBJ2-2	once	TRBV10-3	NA	TGTGCCATCAGAACCCCTAGCGGGGAGCTGTTTTTT	CAIRTPSGELFF
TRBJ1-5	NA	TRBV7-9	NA	TGTGCCAGCAGCTCACAGGATTTTCAGCCCCAGCATTTT	CASSSQDFQPQHF
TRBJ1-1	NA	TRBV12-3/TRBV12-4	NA	TGTGCCAGCAGTTTAGACGCACACCGAGAAGCTTTCTTT	CASSLDAHREAFF
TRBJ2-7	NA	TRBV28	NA	TGTGCCAGCAGCCCTCCGGGAGTCCACGAGCAGTACTTC	CASSPPGVHEQYF
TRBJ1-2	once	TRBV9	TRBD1	TGTGCCAGCAGCGCCGGGACAGGTTATGGCTACACCTTC	CASSAGTGYGYTF
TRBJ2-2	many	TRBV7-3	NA	TGTGCCAGCAGCCCAAATGGACTAAAGAACACCGGGGAGCTGTTTTTT	CASSPNGLKNTGELFF
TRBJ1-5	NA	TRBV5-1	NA	TGCGCCAGCAGCTTGGCAGGTGTGGGCAATCAGCCCCAGCATTTT	CASSLAGVGNQPQHF
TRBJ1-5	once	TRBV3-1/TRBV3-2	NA	TGTGCCAGCTGTCCCGGGGGGACTGTTGAGCCCCAGCATTTT	CASCPGGTVEPQHF
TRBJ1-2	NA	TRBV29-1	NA	TGCAGCGTTGAGTCGGGTACCTATGGCTACACCTTC	CSVESGTYGYTF
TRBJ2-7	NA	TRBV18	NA	TGTGCCAGCTCACCGCCACCTAACTACGAGCAGTACTTC	CASSPPPNYEQYF
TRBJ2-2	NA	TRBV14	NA	TGTGCCAGCAGCCAGCAGGTGAACACCGGGGAGCTGTTTTTT	CASSQQVNTGELFF
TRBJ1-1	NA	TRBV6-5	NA	TGTGCCAGCAGCCGTGGACTGGGAAGTTTGGAAGCTTTCTTT	CASSRGLGSLEAFF
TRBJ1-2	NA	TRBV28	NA	TGTGCCAGCAGTTTCGGACAGTTTAATGGCTACACCTTC	CASSFGQFNGYTF
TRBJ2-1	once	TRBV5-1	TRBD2	TGCGCCAGCACCCCGGGGGGGGACACGGGACGAAACAATGAGCAGTTCTTC	CASTPGGDTGRNNEQFF
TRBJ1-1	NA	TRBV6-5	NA	TGTGCCAGCAGTTCTGGACAGAGTGAAGCTTTCTTT	CASSSGQSEAFF
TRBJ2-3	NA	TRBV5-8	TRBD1	TGTGCCAGCAGCCAGGGGGCAGCTAGCACAGATACGCAGTATTTT	CASSQGAASTDTQYF
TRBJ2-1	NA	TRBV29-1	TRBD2	TGCAGCGTGGATCGACTAGCGGGAGGGGACAATGAGCAGTTCTTC	CSVDRLAGGDNEQFF
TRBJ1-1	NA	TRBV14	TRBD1	TGTGCCAGCAGCCTGACAGGGCTGAACACTGAAGCTTTCTTT	CASSLTGLNTEAFF
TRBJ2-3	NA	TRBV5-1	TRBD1	TGCGCCAGCAGCCCGGGTACAGGGGGTTCGGATACGCAGTATTTT	CASSPGTGGSDTQYF
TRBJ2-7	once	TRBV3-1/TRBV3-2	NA	TGTGCCAGCAGCCAATCTGAGGGGGGGAAATACTACGAGCAGTACTTC	CASSQSEGGKYYEQYF
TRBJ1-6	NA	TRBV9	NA	TGTGCCAGCAGCGTAGATCCGGAGAGCGTGGCACCCCTCCACTTT	CASSVDPESVAPLHF
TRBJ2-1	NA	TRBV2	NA	TGTGCCAGCAGGGGAACATTGGGACAGAAGGAGGGTAATGAGCAGTTCTTC	CASRGTLGQKEGNEQFF
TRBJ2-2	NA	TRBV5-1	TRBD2	TGCGCCAGCAGCAGAGGGCAGGGCGGGAGTCTGTTTTTT	CASSRGQGGSLFF
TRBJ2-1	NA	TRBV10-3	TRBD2	TGTGCCATCAGTCCACGTGTTCTAGCGGGAGGGCCCAATGAGCAGTTCTTC	CAISPRVLAGGPNEQFF
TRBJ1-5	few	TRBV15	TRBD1	TGTGCCACCAGCACCAGGGACAGGGTAAATCAGCCCCAGCATTTT	CATSTRDRVNQPQHF
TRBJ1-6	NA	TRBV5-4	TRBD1	TGTGCCAGCAGCTTGGGGGGGACAGCCCGACGGGATTCACCCCTCCACTTT	CASSLGGTARRDSPLHF
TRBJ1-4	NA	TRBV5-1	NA	TGCGCCAGCAGCTTGGCAGGGGAAGGTGGTAAAGGTCAACTGTTTTTT	CASSLAGEGGKGQLFF
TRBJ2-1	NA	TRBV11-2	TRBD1	TGTGCCAGCAGCCAGACAGGGTACAATGAGCAGTTCTTC	CASSQTGYNEQFF